These 10 T cell receptor beta chains share one sample of origin, sequenced in a study of OX40 agonist ivuxolimab in advanced cancers. Data came from immunoSEQ multiplex PCR; TCRdb stores just in-frame clones and leaves some out. The sample lists 60,000 to 65,000 clones, roughly 91% occurring once. The input for sequencing was CD4+ or CD8+ T cells sorted from blood, taken in a trial of the OX40 agonist ivuxolimab. Receptors were obtained from an adult with an advanced solid tumor such as melanoma, head and neck, liver or kidney cancer.

The rearrangement uses TRBV5-1 and TRBJ1-5, with D perhaps TRBD1 (6 bases). The V end was cut by 1 base, the J end by 5 bases, with 13 bases between. In germline, CDR1 is SGHRS, CDR2 YFSETQ. The CDR3 spans 15 residues. The CDR3 loop reads CASSLTGSEYQPQHF. The DNA of the CDR3 is TGCGCCAGCAGCTTGACAGGGTCCGAATATCAGCCCCAGCATTTT.

In this sample, this clone turned up a few times. The chain carries TRBV7-2 and TRBJ1-1; D not certain. CDR3 length: 13 residues. Germline CDR1 SGHTA, CDR2 FQGNSA. V dropped 3 bases and J dropped 9 bases, with 14 bases sitting between them. The CDR3 coding sequence is TGTGCCAGCAGCTTGGATCACGGTTGGAAAGCTTTCTTT. As protein: CASSLDHGWKAFF.

The chain is built from TRBV14 and TRBJ2-1; 9 nucleotides line up with TRBD2. Germline V gene data show CDR1 as SGHDN and CDR2 as FVKESK. With 8 bases clipped from V and 13 bases from J, the junction kept 9 bases outside the gene matches. CDR3 length: 12 residues. The CDR3 DNA reads as TGTGCCAGCGGAACTAGCGGGCGAGATCAGTTCTTC. This sequence encodes CASGTSGRDQFF.

The CDR3 is CASSSGHPYEQYF. The CDR3, as DNA: TGTGCCAGCAGCTCGGGACACCCATACGAGCAGTACTTC. The V gene is TRBV5-6, the J gene TRBJ2-7, with a tentative D call TRBD1 (6 bases). This CDR3 has 13 amino acids. Germline V lookup: CDR1 SGHDT, CDR2 YYEEEE. V was shortened by 3 bases and J by 4 bases, with 11 bases between the two germline ends.

This chain connects TRBV28 to TRBJ2-7; D gene uncertain. The CDR3 has 14 amino acids. In germline, CDR1 is MDHEN, CDR2 SYDVKM. V dropped 8 bases and J dropped 4 bases, with 18 bases sitting between them. The CDR3 sequence: CASGNGQVRYEQYF. As DNA, the CDR3 is TGTGCCAGCGGAAACGGGCAGGTGAGATACGAGCAGTACTTC.

The gene calls are TRBV7-9 and TRBJ2-2; D unresolved. The germline V and J ends were trimmed by 4 bases and 6 bases, with 15 bases remaining between them. Germline assignment: CDR1 SEHNR and CDR2 FQNEAQ (reference sequence). The CDR3 loop spans 15 amino acids. Written as DNA, the CDR3 is TGTGCCAGCAGCTCCGTGGATCTTACGGCCGGGGAGCTGTTTTTT. It is translated as CASSSVDLTAGELFF.

The V gene is TRBV14, the J gene TRBJ1-4, with D perhaps matching TRBD1 (6 bases). CDR1 and CDR2 (germline): SGHDN, FVKESK. V lost 3 bases and J 2 bases, leaving 13 bases between the germline ends. The CDR3 has 16 amino acids. The CDR3 region has the DNA TGTGCCAGCAGCCAGATAGGGGGATCGACTAATGAAAAACTGTTTTTT. It encodes CASSQIGGSTNEKLFF.

The count of this clone is one. The chain carries TRBV10-3 and TRBJ2-5, with 10 bases identical to TRBD2. Unmatched junction bases numbered 11, after V lost 4 bases and J lost 6 bases. The CDR3 is made up of 16 amino acids. Germline values: CDR1 ENHRY, CDR2 SYGVKD. The CDR3 region has the DNA TGTGCCATCAGTGCCCTCCTAGCGGGAGACAAGAAGACCCAGTACTTC. Translated: CAISALLAGDKKTQYF.

The chain combines TRBV19 with TRBJ2-7; a weak D match, TRBD2 (6 bases). Between the trimmed V and J ends, which lost 8 bases and 2 bases, there was a span of 19 bases. There are 15 residues in the CDR3. Germline values: CDR1 LNHDA, CDR2 SQIVND (reference sequence). Here the CDR3 reads CASGPGLTVPYEQYF. The CDR3 bases are TGTGCCAGTGGTCCGGGACTGACGGTACCCTACGAGCAGTACTTC.

This chain connects TRBV4-1 to TRBJ2-2; a weak D match, TRBD2 (5 bases). Germline CDR1 and CDR2: MGHRA and YSYEKL. Trimming shortened V by 2 bases and J by 6 bases, and 16 bases separated the two germline ends. The CDR3 totals 16 residues. CDR3 in DNA: TGCGCCAGCAGCCAAAGACTTGCGGCGAGGGCCGGGGAGCTGTTTTTT. Protein sequence: CASSQRLAARAGELFF.